Given below is one T cell receptor (beta chain) in context. Its target antigen remains unknown. The record has no base qualities; no much larger clone is one base away. The sample originates from a study of vaccination and CD4 T cells after COVID-19 (dated by TCRdb to 2021 to 2024). Notes on the research overall: Convalescent patients had a positive SARS-CoV-2 result on nasal swab PCR, and of these patients, several had mild disease and one had severe disease. Post-COVID blood samples from convalescent patients were collected a median of roughly 100 days after diagnosis, with a range of about 35 to 161 days. The convalescent cohort included six males and four females, with two Hispanic individuals, seven Caucasians, two Asians and one multiracial person. In 9 to 11 COVID-19 convalescent patients and 4 infection-naive healthy vaccine recipients, researchers compared the spike-specific CD4+ TCR repertoire from before mRNA vaccination with the repertoire from after. Post-vaccine blood samples were taken a median of around 77 days after the second vaccine dose, with a range of roughly 13 to 250 days. For a few convalescent patients, samples were collected at an early post-vaccination timepoint (day 14) as well as at a late post-vaccination timepoint (days 161 to 241). Two doses of either the Pfizer-BioNTech BNT162b2 vaccine (n=8) or the Moderna mRNA-1273 vaccine (n=2) were administered to participants. Control cultures used a CEFX viral epitope pool as positive control, an HIV-1 Nef peptide pool as negative control, or no peptide. Culture stimuli were overlapping spike peptide pools from SARS-CoV-2 and from the common cold coronaviruses HCoV-NL63, HCoV-OC43 and HCoV-229E. Results the study describes overall, beyond this receptor: In convalescent patients, nearly all vaccine-specific clones (304 of 307) were found to be mono-reactive for SARS-CoV-2 spike rather than cross-reactive with common cold coronaviruses. Relatively few convalescent patients were included in the study, and early timepoints after natural infection were not analyzed. In convalescent patients, a median approximately 90% of post-vaccine SARS-CoV-2-reactive clones were detected only after vaccination, suggesting vaccine-specific priming. An increase in the median number of SARS-CoV-2-reactive clonotypes from 20 to 25 after infection to approximately 41 after vaccination was observed, but the change was not found to be significant.

The library was generated by PCR. DNA from cultured CD4+ T cells was subjected to TCR sequencing with the Oncomine TCR Beta short-read assay at the Johns Hopkins FTIC core. Genomic DNA was extracted from the cultured CD4+ T cells with the QIAamp micro DNA kit. Oncomine TCR Beta libraries from cultured CD4+ T cells were pooled with unique dual indexes and sequenced on an Illumina iSeq 100. On the authors' methods: Non-productive sequences were removed, and CDR3s not starting with C, not ending with F or W, or shorter than 7 amino acids were discarded. The MANAFEST web application was used to identify antigen-specific clonotypes by comparing peptide-stimulated wells against reference wells and other culture wells. Positive clones required FDR below 0.05, an odds ratio above 5, and productive frequency above 0.1% in at least two of three replicate wells. A clonotype was classed as cross-reactive if the clonotype showed significant expansion both in SARS-CoV-2 spike wells and in at least one common cold coronavirus spike condition. Levenshtein distances (stringdist) and unrooted phylogenetic trees (ape) in R version 3.6.1 were used to assess CDR3 homology. TCRdb cleaned the public reads at Q25 with fastp, built clones with MiXCR and kept in-frame beta chains. Each entry merges the rows of one CDR3 protein and shows their most common DNA and genes. TCRdb, not the original authors, processed these V and J calls. The sample table holds under 30,000 distinct CDR3 sequences, of which under 55% were seen once. Jointly, the top ten make up over 3.5% of the sample.

The sample's time point label, decoded: late sampling 161 to 241 days after vaccination in three convalescent patients. This sample's treatment or condition label indicates: approximately 11-day PBMC culture with coronavirus spike peptide pools or control peptides (ViraFEST assay). The ViraFEST assay was used in the study, in which antigen-specific T cells were expanded with peptide pools and expanded clonotypes were subsequently identified by TCR sequencing. Positive SARS-CoV-2 PCR tests in the convalescent patients dated from March to December 2020, before Alpha, Beta and Delta variants emerged in the United States. PBMCs were cultured at approximately 2.1 million per well in IMDM supplemented with roughly 5% human AB serum and around 10 IU/ml IL-2, with 9.5 to 10 ug/ml peptide pools added. Half of the culture medium was replaced with fresh IL-2-containing medium on days 3 and 7. After 10 to 11 days of culture, CD4+ T cells were isolated by negative selection with the EasySep CD4+ T cell isolation kit. Ficoll-Paque Plus gradient centrifugation was used to isolate PBMCs from whole blood, and the isolated PBMCs were then either used fresh or cryopreserved at -140C. Each culture condition was generally run in triplicate wells.

The receptor was derived from a human donor who had recovered from COVID-19. Sequences were derived from CD4+ T cells from blood, cultured in vitro, sampled about 7 months after SARS-CoV-2 vaccination.

In nucleotide form, the sequence is TGTGCCAGCAGTAGAAGAGGAGGGGAAAAACTGTTTTTT. It translates to CASSRRGGEKLFF. The chain is assembled from TRBV27 and TRBJ1-4; confidence is insufficient to name the D gene. From cysteine to phenylalanine, the CDR3 is 13 amino acids long. The kept DNA is CDR3 alone, 39 bases in frame from the first base. The V and J ends are trimmed by 5 bases and 8 bases, leaving 12 bases between them. CDR1 and CDR2 are drawn from the germline V gene (reference sequence): MNHEY, SMNVEV.